This T cell receptor (beta chain) emerged from a study of blood T cell repertoires in COVID-19. Clones were sequenced by immunoSEQ multiplex PCR, and TCRdb holds only the in-frame ones, with some missing. Of around 190,000 clones listed, around 84% were seen once; the top ten hold 2.5% to 3.5%. V lost 5 bases, J lost 1 base, and 9 bases lay in between. The CDR3 has 15 amino acids. The germline V gene encodes CDR1 LNHDA and CDR2 SQIVND (reference sequence). Ages ranged from roughly 18 to 100 years, with residence in 24 US areas. Sequencing was done on a sample of PBMCs or T cells enriched from blood (not recorded which). The J gene is TRBJ2-6, the V gene TRBV19; D is possibly TRBD1 (6 bases). This sequence was found in a woman aged 25 to 39 who had recovered from COVID-19. In nucleotides, the CDR3 is TGTGCCAGTAGTGGAACAGGGTCTGGGGCCAACGTCCTGACTTTC. It is translated as CASSGTGSGANVLTF.